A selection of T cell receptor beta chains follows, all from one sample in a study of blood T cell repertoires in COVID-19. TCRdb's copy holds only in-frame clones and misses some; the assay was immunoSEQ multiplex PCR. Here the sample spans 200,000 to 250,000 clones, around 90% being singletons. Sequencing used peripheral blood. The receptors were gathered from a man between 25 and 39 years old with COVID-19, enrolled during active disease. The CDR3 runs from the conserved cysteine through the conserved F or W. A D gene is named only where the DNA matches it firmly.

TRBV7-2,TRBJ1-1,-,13,CASSDRKYVEAFF
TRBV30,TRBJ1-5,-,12,CAWNRNNQPQHF
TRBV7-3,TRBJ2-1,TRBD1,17,CASSKTPPGQAYNEQFF
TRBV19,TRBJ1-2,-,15,CASSIVGQLNYGYTF
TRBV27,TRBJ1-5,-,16,CASSLYMAGPNQPQHF
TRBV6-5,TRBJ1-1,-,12,CASGYRDTEAFF
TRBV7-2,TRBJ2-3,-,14,CASSFKRGTDTQYF
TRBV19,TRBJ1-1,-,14,CASSILGDSTEAFF
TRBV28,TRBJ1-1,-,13,CASSPRTGVEAFF
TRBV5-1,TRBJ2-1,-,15,CASSLVATLGNEQFF
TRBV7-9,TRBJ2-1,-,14,CASSLYRDGNEQFF
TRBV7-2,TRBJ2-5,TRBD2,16,CASSSLLAGGGETQYF
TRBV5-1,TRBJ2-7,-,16,CASSLAIGTAQYEQYF
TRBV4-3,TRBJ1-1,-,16,CASSQDEMGRATEAFF
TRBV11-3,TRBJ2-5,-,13,CASSPNFQETQYF
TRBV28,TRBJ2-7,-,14,CASSPRGEGNEQYF
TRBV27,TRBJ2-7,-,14,CASRGLPSSYEQYF
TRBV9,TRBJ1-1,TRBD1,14,CASSVRGTENKAFF
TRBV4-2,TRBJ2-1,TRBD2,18,CASSQDPMEREGPNEQFF
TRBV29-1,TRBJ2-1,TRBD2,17,CSVAGTSGGSSYNEQFF